Shown below are 16 T cell receptor beta chains from a single sample sequenced in a study of T cell repertoires in cytomegalovirus infection. TCRdb re-called the reads through MiXCR, storing one row per CDR3 protein. Here the sample spans 700,000 to 850,000 distinct CDR3 sequences, approximately 30% being singletons. The antigens of these receptors remain unknown. Sequenced here: cultured CD8+ T cells from PBMCs, sampled from culture after CMV antigen stimulation. The receptors were gathered from a human donor in good health (CMV status not recorded). Some clones in this sample may be carry-over from other donors' samples.

There are many counts of this clonotype. This sequence joins TRBV6-5 and TRBJ2-1, with a weak D call TRBD1 (6 bases). This CDR3 has 15 amino acids. Trimming removed 2 bases at V and 1 base at J, with 9 bases between. CDR1 and CDR2 from the germline V gene are MNHEY and SVGAGI. DNA for the CDR3: TGTGCCAGCAGTTACGGGGGCCTGTCCTACAATGAGCAGTTCTTC. The encoded protein is CASSYGGLSYNEQFF.

The chain carries TRBV28 and TRBJ1-5; D remains ambiguous. With 6 bases removed from V and 7 bases from J, the gap between germline ends came to 7 bases. This CDR3 is built from 11 residues. Germline V gene lookup returns CDR1 MDHEN and CDR2 SYDVKM. The CDR3 here is CASRGRQPQHF. The CDR3, as DNA: TGTGCCAGCAGGGGTAGACAGCCCCAGCATTTT.

On this clonotype itself: Germline and junction disagree at one end, which may indicate a read error. The rearrangement uses TRBV6-1 and TRBJ2-5; tentatively, D is TRBD1 (7 bases). The CDR3 runs 15 residues. In germline, CDR1 is MNHNS, CDR2 SASEGT. CDR3 amino acids: CASSEIGGGRETPYF. The CDR3 DNA follows: TGTGCCAGCAGTGAAATAGGAGGGGGCAGGGAGACCCCGTACTTC.

This sequence joins TRBV6-2 or TRBV6-3 and TRBJ2-1, with 7 positions matching TRBD2. The CDR3 sequence is 17 residues long. Germline lookup yields CDR1 MNHEY and CDR2 SVGEGT. With V trimmed by 4 bases and J by 0 bases, 9 bases remained unmatched. The CDR3 DNA reads as TGTGCCAGCAGTTTTTGGAACGGGGGGAGCTCCTACAATGAGCAGTTCTTC. Its translation: CASSFWNGGSSYNEQFF.

J is TRBJ1-5 and V is TRBV28, with D unresolved. The CDR3 loop spans 14 amino acids. Germline V gives CDR1 MDHEN, CDR2 SYDVKM. Trimming removed 8 bases at V and 0 bases at J, with 11 bases between. The CDR3 DNA follows: TGTGCCAGCTACGCAGGCTATAGCAATCAGCCCCAGCATTTT. It codes for CASYAGYSNQPQHF.

Here the CDR3 DNA reads TGTGCCGGCACCACACCGTCCCAAGAGACCCAGTACTTC. Protein: CAGTTPSQETQYF. This chain connects TRBV6-2 or TRBV6-3 to TRBJ2-5; D is unclear. Germline CDR1 MNHEY, CDR2 SVGEGT. Trimming left V 11 bases short and J 1 base short, with 14 bases between. The CDR3 totals 13 residues.

A few counts support this clonotype. This chain links TRBV19 with TRBJ2-7; TRBD1 matches at 7 bases. The CDR3 loop spans 14 amino acids. Germline values: CDR1 LNHDA, CDR2 SQIVND (reference sequence). The V and J ends lost 6 bases and 3 bases, in that order; junction bases with no gene match: 8. The CDR3 here is CASSYTGVGYEQYF. CDR3 DNA: TGTGCCAGTAGCTATACAGGGGTTGGCTACGAGCAGTACTTC.

This clonotype came up a few times. CDR3 region: CASSPSGTQIQHEKLFF. In DNA form, the CDR3 reads TGTGCCAGCAGTCCCAGCGGGACACAAATCCAACATGAAAAACTGTTTTTT. The chain recombines TRBV6-2 or TRBV6-3 with TRBJ1-4; maybe TRBD1 (6 bases). The CDR3 is 17 residues long. Trimming removed 5 bases at V and 6 bases at J, with 22 bases between. Germline CDR1 and CDR2: MNHEY and SVGEGT.

The chain recombines TRBV4-2 with TRBJ2-1; 7 nucleotides line up with TRBD2. This CDR3 spans 13 amino acids. V lost 4 bases and J lost 7; bases outside the gene matches: 4. The germline V gene encodes CDR1 LGHNA and CDR2 YNFKEQ. DNA for the CDR3: TGTGCCAGCAGCCGCCGGGGGGTAAATGAGCAGTTCTTC. Translated: CASSRRGVNEQFF.

Comment on this clonotype: A read error is possible here, since a much larger clone lies one base away. V is TRBV6-2 or TRBV6-3 and J is TRBJ2-7; D remains unclear. The CDR3 length is 13 residues. Germline CDR1 reads MNHEY; CDR2 reads SVGEGT. The germline V and J ends were trimmed by 0 bases and 0 bases, with 3 bases remaining between them. Written as DNA, the CDR3 is TGTGCCAGCAGTTACTCCAGCTCCTACGAGCAGTACGTC. Translating it yields CASSYSSSYEQYV.

The chain has TRBV6-1 and TRBJ1-1; D uncertain. This CDR3 region has 17 residues. Trimming took 0 bases from V and 5 from J, leaving 19 bases between them. Germline V lookup: CDR1 MNHNS, CDR2 SASEGT. CDR3: CASSEAPVTGWKTEAFF. Here the CDR3 DNA reads TGTGCCAGCAGTGAAGCGCCGGTGACGGGATGGAAGACTGAAGCTTTCTTT.

The table lists this clonotype with many counts. The rearrangement joins TRBV7-6 to TRBJ1-1, with D perhaps TRBD1 (6 bases). Germline assignment: CDR1 SGHVS and CDR2 FNYEAQ. The CDR3 is 13 amino acids. The ends were cut back, 2 bases at V and 7 bases at J, with 11 bases in the middle. The DNA for the CDR3 is TGTGCCAGCAGCTTATCGGGACACATTGAAGCTTTCTTT. This encodes CASSLSGHIEAFF.

This clonotype was counted a few times. The genes are TRBV4-1 and TRBJ2-7; D is possibly TRBD2 (7 bases). CDR1 and CDR2 (germline): MGHRA, YSYEKL. The CDR3 is 15 amino acids. V was trimmed by 4 bases and J by 2 bases, leaving 15 bases between them. This CDR3 reads CASSRGGGLTYEQYF. CDR3 nucleotide sequence: TGCGCCAGCAGCCGCGGCGGGGGCCTGACCTACGAGCAGTACTTC.

The rearrangement links TRBV7-9 to TRBJ2-1; 9 bases fit TRBD1. CDR1 and CDR2 from the germline V gene are SEHNR and FQNEAQ (reference sequence). The CDR3 length is 14 residues. Germline trimming cut 3 bases from V and 8 bases from J; bases unmatched to any gene: 5. CDR3: CASSFRDRVDEQFF. The CDR3 bases are TGTGCCAGCAGCTTCCGGGACAGGGTCGATGAGCAGTTCTTC. Using reference TRBV7-9 and TRBJ2-1 for the parts outside the CDR3, the full variable domain is DTGVSQNPRHKITKRGQNVTFRCDPISEHNRLYWYRQTLGQGPEFLTYFQNEAQLEKSRLLSDRFSAERPKGSFSTLEIQRTEQGDSAMYLCASSFRDRVDEQFFGPGTRLTVL.

This clonotype is a singleton in its sample. The chain carries TRBV4-3 and TRBJ2-1; tentative D call: TRBD1 (5 bases). CDR1 and CDR2 (germline): LGHNA, YSLEER. This CDR3 has 15 amino acids. V lost 0 bases and J lost 9, with 15 bases in between. In nucleotides, the CDR3 is TGCGCCAGCAGCCAAGATCTCGGCAGGGCCCTTGAGCAGTTCTTC. Protein sequence: CASSQDLGRALEQFF.

The rearrangement links TRBV10-3 to TRBJ2-7, with 11 bases fitting TRBD1. Germline V gives CDR1 ENHRY, CDR2 SYGVKD. The V segment lost 6 bases and the J segment 3 bases; nucleotides outside the gene matches: 4. The CDR3 extends over 14 amino acids. The CDR3 DNA reads as TGTGCCATCAGGGACAGGGGGCGGCTCTACGAGCAGTACTTC. Protein sequence: CAIRDRGRLYEQYF.